The next 18 T cell receptor beta chains were all read from a single sample in a study of neurological immune-mediated disorders. TCRdb recomputed calls from the 5' RACE reads with MiXCR, one row per CDR3 protein. This sample has about 55,000 distinct CDR3 sequences, with 4% to 5.5% found just once. The source material was PBMCs. These TCRs come from a man aged 50-59 years with multiple sclerosis.

This clonotype was observed at least ten times. This chain uses TRBV20-1 with TRBJ2-1; perhaps TRBD2 as D (6 bases). V was clipped by 0 bases and J by 3 bases, with 15 bases between them. The CDR3 sequence is 16 residues long. Germline CDR1 and CDR2: DFQATT and SNEGSKA (reference sequence). The CDR3 here is CSARDSLLANYNEQFF. The DNA of the CDR3 is TGCAGTGCTAGAGATTCACTACTAGCCAACTACAATGAGCAGTTCTTC.

This clonotype has a count of ten or more. The V call is TRBV4-1, the J call TRBJ2-7; 10 nucleotides agree with TRBD2. Unmatched junction bases numbered 4, after V lost 0 bases and J lost 2 bases. This CDR3 is built from 16 residues. Germline V CDR1 and CDR2: MGHRA, YSYEKL. The chain's CDR3 is CASSQERLAGAYEQYF. The CDR3 region has the DNA TGCGCCAGCAGCCAAGAGCGGCTAGCGGGGGCCTACGAGCAGTACTTC.

This clonotype was detected ten times or more. The chain combines TRBV6-2 or TRBV6-3 with TRBJ1-1; TRBD1 aligns across 8 bases. V lost 0 bases and J lost 3; bases outside the gene matches: 6. Germline V gene lookup returns CDR1 MNHEY and CDR2 SVGEGT. CDR3 length: 16 amino acids. The CDR3 DNA reads as TGTGCCAGCAGTTACTCGCGCAGGGGGCCGGACACTGAAGCTTTCTTT. This gives the protein CASSYSRRGPDTEAFF.

There are many counts of this clonotype. The rearrangement links TRBV21-1 to TRBJ2-3; TRBD2 is taken as the D call from the table, unchecked against the DNA. TRBV21-1 is a listed pseudogene. This CDR3 is built from 11 residues. The CDR3 loop is CASYVADTQYF. The CDR3 region has the DNA TGTGCCAGCTACGTAGCGGATACGCAGTATTTT.

This clonotype was counted between two and nine times. The chain uses TRBV12-3 or TRBV12-4 and TRBJ2-6, with D tentatively TRBD1 (6 bases). This CDR3 has 17 amino acids. Trimming took off 2 bases at V and 0 bases at J, with 11 bases between the two ends. CDR3 nucleotides: TGTGCCAGCAGTTTACCGGGACAATACTCTGGGGCCAACGTCCTGACTTTC. This translates into CASSLPGQYSGANVLTF.

This clonotype was counted ten times or more. This chain joins TRBV5-1 and TRBJ2-3, with D unclear. The V and J ends lost 1 base and 2 bases respectively, with 5 bases between them. This CDR3 region has 13 residues. Germline V CDR1 and CDR2: SGHRS, YFSETQ. The CDR3 loop reads CASSLSDTDTQYF. DNA of the CDR3: TGCGCCAGCAGCTTGTCCGACACAGATACGCAGTATTTT.

This clonotype was detected many times. This chain links TRBV11-2 with TRBJ2-3; D not resolved. This CDR3 contains 12 residues. V was trimmed by 3 bases and J by 6 bases, leaving 7 bases between them. The V gene's germline CDR1 is SGHAT and CDR2 FQNNGV. This CDR3 reads CASSFGVDTQYF. CDR3 bases: TGTGCCAGCAGCTTTGGGGTTGATACGCAGTATTTT.

The sample holds a few counts of this clonotype. A read error may account for a junction end that differs from germline. The chain is built from TRBV7-9 and TRBJ1-5; unclear D gene. The germline V gene encodes CDR1 SEHNR and CDR2 FQNEAQ (reference sequence). CDR3 length: 16 amino acids. CDR3 sequence: CASSSTEKGWNQPQNF. In nucleotides, the CDR3 is TGTGCCAGCAGCTCCACCGAGAAGGGTTGGAATCAGCCCCAGAATTTT.

The rearrangement links TRBV5-1 to TRBJ2-3; D might be TRBD2 (7 bases). V lost 4 bases and J 1 base, leaving 13 bases between the germline ends. CDR1 is SGHRS, CDR2 YFSETQ, per germline. This CDR3 is 15 amino acids long. The CDR3, as DNA: TGCGCCAGCAGCCCAGGGGAGGGACGCACAGATACGCAGTATTTT. Encoded protein: CASSPGEGRTDTQYF.

This clonotype was counted at least ten times. J is TRBJ2-7 and V is TRBV7-2; no reliable D call. The germline CDR1 and CDR2 sequences are SGHTA and FQGNSA. V lost 1 base and J lost 4, with 8 bases in between. The CDR3 has 13 residues. CDR3 coding DNA: TGTGCCAGCAGCTTAGAGGGTGCTTACGAGCAGTACTTC. Encoded protein: CASSLEGAYEQYF.

V gene TRBV20-1 combines with J gene TRBJ2-5; TRBD2 matches 13 bases. Germline CDR1 and CDR2: DFQATT and SNEGSKA (reference sequence). V was clipped by 5 bases and J by 2 bases; unmatched bases: 11. The CDR3 sequence is 17 residues long. The CDR3 region is CSAPGTSGEWGQETQYF. Here the CDR3 DNA reads TGCAGTGCTCCCGGGACTAGCGGGGAGTGGGGGCAAGAGACCCAGTACTTC.

This clonotype was picked up many times. The rearrangement uses TRBV4-1 and TRBJ2-7; unclear D gene. CDR1 and CDR2 from the germline V gene are MGHRA and YSYEKL. The CDR3 totals 16 residues. The V end lost 1 base, the J end lost 0 bases, and 13 bases lay between the germline ends. As DNA, the CDR3 is TGCGCCAGCAGCCAAGTCCCTGGGCCCAGCTCCTACGAGCAGTACTTC. This gives the protein CASSQVPGPSSYEQYF.

The chain has TRBV10-1 and TRBJ2-1; 8 bases are shared with TRBD1. The CDR3 runs to 14 residues. Germline values: CDR1 WNHNN, CDR2 SYGVQD (reference sequence). Trimming took 2 bases from V and 7 from J; bases not matched to a gene: 4. CDR3 residues: CASSEDRGWNEQFF. The CDR3 region has the DNA TGCGCCAGCAGTGAGGACAGGGGTTGGAATGAGCAGTTCTTC.

This clonotype occurred many times. The chain uses TRBV5-1 and TRBJ2-1, with 8 bases identical to TRBD2. This CDR3 region has 14 residues. Per the germline V gene, CDR1 is SGHRS and CDR2 is YFSETQ. V lost 1 base and J lost 9; bases outside the gene matches: 6. The CDR3 loop is CASSLNREGSEQFF. CDR3 coding DNA: TGCGCCAGCAGCTTGAATCGGGAGGGTAGTGAGCAGTTCTTC.

This clonotype was recorded at least ten times. V and J are TRBV7-9 and TRBJ2-7, with unresolved D. The ends were cut back, 1 base at V and 3 bases at J, with 10 bases in the middle. CDR3 length: 14 residues. CDR1 is SEHNR and CDR2 is FQNEAQ in the germline V gene (reference sequence). CDR3 sequence (DNA): TGTGCCAGCAGCTTAGGGGGAAACAGCTACGAGCAGTACTTC. The encoded protein is CASSLGGNSYEQYF.

This clonotype showed up many times. A read error may account for a junction end that differs from germline. The chain joins TRBV27 to TRBJ1-1; D possibly corresponds to TRBD1 (5 bases). The CDR3 runs to 12 residues. Germline lookup yields CDR1 MNHEY and CDR2 SMNVEV (reference sequence). CDR3 sequence reads: CASSLSGREAFF. CDR3 bases: TGTGCCAGCAGCTTATCAGGGCGTGAAGCTTTCTTT.

There are many counts of this clonotype. CDR3 nucleotides: TGCAGTGCTAGAGCCCGGACAGGTCGGCTTGACGAGCAGTACTTC. It is translated as CSARARTGRLDEQYF. The rearrangement uses TRBV20-1 and TRBJ2-7, with 7 positions matching TRBD1. Looked up from germline, CDR1 is DFQATT and CDR2 is SNEGSKA (reference sequence). V lost 1 base to trimming and J lost 5 bases; unmatched junction nucleotides: 11. The CDR3 contains 15 residues.

This clonotype was seen more than once but under ten times. This sequence may be a read error, since a much larger clone differs from it by one base. V usage is TRBV5-1 and J usage is TRBJ1-1; no reliable D call. Germline values: CDR1 SGHRS, CDR2 YFSETQ. V lost 5 bases to trimming and J lost 2 bases, with 7 bases between them. This CDR3 spans 12 amino acids. In nucleotides, the CDR3 is TGCGCCAGCAGAATTGAAAACACTGAAGCTTTCTTT. As protein: CASRIENTEAFF.